The 21 T cell receptor beta chains reported below all come from one sample, sequenced in a study of T cells in localized non-small cell lung cancer. Assay: immunoSEQ multiplex PCR; the TCRdb copy retains only in-frame clones and omits some. Here the sample spans roughly 38,000 clones, approximately 86% being singletons. Sequences were derived from peripheral blood, sampled before any cancer treatment. These receptors came from a man between 18 and 49 years old with stage I lung adenocarcinoma.

This chain links TRBV5-1 with TRBJ1-1; D gene uncertain. The CDR3 has 15 residues. From germline, CDR1 is SGHRS and CDR2 YFSETQ. Trimming removed 0 bases from V and 0 bases from J, with 9 bases in between. The CDR3, as DNA: TGCGCCAGCAGCTTGGGTTACACCTTGAACACTGAAGCTTTCTTT. Its protein is CASSLGYTLNTEAFF.

The chain couples TRBV6-6 to TRBJ1-1, with TRBD1 identical over 7 bases. CDR1 and CDR2 (germline): MNHNY, SVGAGI (reference sequence). The V and J ends lost 7 bases and 1 base, in that order; junction bases with no gene match: 6. CDR3 length: 14 residues. This CDR3 is CASKGQGGNTEAFF. In nucleotides, the CDR3 is TGTGCCAGCAAGGGCCAGGGGGGGAACACTGAAGCTTTCTTT.

The V gene is TRBV5-6, the J gene TRBJ2-1; 7 bases line up with TRBD1. This CDR3 is 16 amino acids long. Germline CDR1 and CDR2: SGHDT and YYEEEE. J was trimmed by 0 bases and V by 6 bases; bases with no gene match: 9. The CDR3 DNA is TGTGCCAGCACCCGGGACAGTTCGTCCTCCTACAATGAGCAGTTCTTC. Protein: CASTRDSSSSYNEQFF.

The chain couples TRBV7-8 to TRBJ1-5; no firm D call. This CDR3 spans 14 amino acids. Trimming cost V 2 bases and J 4 bases, with 9 bases left between them. Germline CDR1 is SGHVS and CDR2 is FQNEAQ. The CDR3 spells CASSLSGRNQPQHF. In DNA form, the CDR3 reads TGTGCCAGCAGCTTAAGTGGCAGAAATCAGCCCCAGCATTTT. Together with reference TRBV7-8 and TRBJ1-5, the CDR3 gives the full variable domain: GAGVSQSPRYKVAKRGQDVALRCDPISGHVSLFWYQQALGQGPEFLTYFQNEAQLDKSGLPSDRFFAERPEGSVSTLKIQRTQQEDSAVYLCASSLSGRNQPQHFGDGTRLSIL.

The rearrangement uses TRBV4-1 and TRBJ2-3; 7 nucleotides line up with TRBD1. CDR3 size: 14 residues. From germline, CDR1 is MGHRA and CDR2 YSYEKL. V shed 8 bases, J shed 2 bases, and the junction held 7 bases outside the gene matches. The CDR3 DNA is TGCGCCAGCCGCCGGGACAGCTTCACAGATACGCAGTATTTT. This gives the protein CASRRDSFTDTQYF.

This chain links TRBV18 with TRBJ2-7; D possibly corresponds to TRBD1 (6 bases). Trimming removed 4 bases from V and 0 bases from J, with 10 bases in between. This CDR3 has 14 amino acids. Germline V gene sequence: CDR1 KGHSH, CDR2 LQKENI. The CDR3 DNA reads as TGTGCCAGCTCACTACAGGGAAGCTCCTACGAGCAGTACTTC. Its protein is CASSLQGSSYEQYF. Based on the CDR3 plus reference TRBV18 and TRBJ2-7, the full variable domain is NAGVMQNPRHLVRRRGQEARLRCSPMKGHSHVYWYRQLPEEGLKFMVYLQKENIIDESGMPKERFSAEFPKEGPSILRIQQVVRGDSAAYFCASSLQGSSYEQYFGPGTRLTVT.

In nucleotides, the CDR3 is TGCGCCAGCATGGTGAACTATGGCTACACCTTC. As protein: CASMVNYGYTF. The chain couples TRBV5-1 to TRBJ1-2; no clear D. The CDR3 sequence is 11 residues long. V dropped 6 bases and J dropped 2 bases, with 5 bases sitting between them. Germline lookup yields CDR1 SGHRS and CDR2 YFSETQ.

The J gene is TRBJ1-5, the V gene TRBV6-1; 7 nucleotides align to TRBD1. Germline CDR1 is MNHNS and CDR2 is SASEGT. V lost 7 bases, J lost 6 bases, and 12 bases stayed unmatched. This CDR3 is 15 amino acids long. The CDR3 here is CASIYRGLGGQPQHF. CDR3 DNA: TGTGCCAGCATCTACAGGGGCCTGGGTGGTCAGCCCCAGCATTTT.

The chain employs TRBV30 and TRBJ1-5; a weak D match, TRBD1 (5 bases). The germline gives CDR1 GTSNPN, CDR2 SVGIG (reference sequence). The germline V and J ends were trimmed by 1 base and 2 bases, with 9 bases remaining between them. This CDR3 spans 14 amino acids. CDR3 in DNA: TGTGCCTGGAGTGGACGGGGCGGCAATCAGCCCCAGCATTTT. Protein: CAWSGRGGNQPQHF.

The V and J genes are TRBV10-3 and TRBJ1-4, with a weak D call TRBD1 (5 bases). V shed 11 bases and J shed 3 bases, with 13 bases lying between them. This CDR3 is 13 amino acids long. Germline CDR1 is ENHRY and CDR2 is SYGVKD. CDR3 in DNA: TGTGCCGTCCGGGGGTCAGCTAATGAAAAACTGTTTTTT. As protein: CAVRGSANEKLFF.

In its sample, this clone was seen a few times. The V gene is TRBV6-6, the J gene TRBJ1-1; D unresolved. The V end was cut by 5 bases, the J end by 3 bases, with 4 bases between. The germline gives CDR1 MNHNY, CDR2 SVGAGI (reference sequence). The CDR3 spans 11 residues. The CDR3 loop reads CASSTDTEAFF. In DNA form, the CDR3 reads TGTGCCAGCAGTACCGACACTGAAGCTTTCTTT.

This clone has more than one count but fewer than ten. CDR3 protein: CASSKTGQNYNEQFF. Here the CDR3 DNA reads TGTGCCAGCAGCAAAACGGGACAGAACTACAATGAGCAGTTCTTC. J is TRBJ2-1 and V is TRBV7-3; the match to TRBD1 covers 7 bases. The germline V gene has CDR1 SGHTA and CDR2 FQGTGA. Germline trimming cut 5 bases from V and 3 bases from J; bases unmatched to any gene: 7. The CDR3 length is 15 residues.

The chain carries TRBV4-2 and TRBJ2-5; 9 nucleotides agree with TRBD2. The V and J ends lost 0 bases and 1 base, in that order; junction bases with no gene match: 6. Per germline, CDR1 LGHNA and CDR2 YNFKEQ. The CDR3 has 17 residues. DNA of the CDR3: TGTGCCAGCAGCCAAGAGGCGAGCGGGGGGTCCCAAGAGACCCAGTACTTC. Protein sequence: CASSQEASGGSQETQYF.

The CDR3 bases are TGTGCCAGCAGCTTAGTTGGACTAGCGACCAATGAGCAGTTCTTC. This gives the protein CASSLVGLATNEQFF. The genes are TRBV7-3 and TRBJ2-1; 9 bases fit TRBD2. The CDR3 length is 15 residues. The germline V gene has CDR1 SGHTA and CDR2 FQGTGA. V was clipped by 2 bases and J by 6 bases; unmatched bases: 5.

This clone was recorded once. This chain connects TRBV28 to TRBJ1-4; no clear D gene. The CDR3 has 13 amino acids. The V gene lost 7 bases and the J gene lost 11 bases, with 17 bases spanning the gap. Germline loops: CDR1 MDHEN, CDR2 SYDVKM. DNA of the CDR3: TGTGCCAGCAACCGCAGACCTGAGAGGAAACTGTTTTTT. It encodes CASNRRPERKLFF.

This clone was recorded once. The V call is TRBV28, the J call TRBJ1-1, with no clear D. This CDR3 spans 14 amino acids. The germline gives CDR1 MDHEN, CDR2 SYDVKM. V lost 3 bases, J lost 2 bases, and 10 bases lay in between. Here the CDR3 DNA reads TGTGCCAGCAGTTTTGGTCAGAGTAACACTGAAGCTTTCTTT. Protein product: CASSFGQSNTEAFF.

The chain recombines TRBV30 with TRBJ2-1; tentatively, D is TRBD1 or TRBD2 (6 bases each). The CDR3 sequence is 12 residues long. Between the trimmed V and J ends, which lost 2 bases and 9 bases, there was a span of 11 bases. The germline CDR1 and CDR2 sequences are GTSNPN and SVGIG (reference sequence). The DNA for the CDR3 is TGTGCCTGGAGTAGGGGGGAGGCTGAGCAGTTCTTC. Translating gives CAWSRGEAEQFF.

The rearrangement joins TRBV11-2 to TRBJ1-2, with D possibly TRBD1 on 5 matching bases. The CDR3 totals 15 residues. The V gene's germline CDR1 is SGHAT and CDR2 FQNNGV. With 4 bases removed from V and 4 bases from J, the gap between germline ends came to 16 bases. The CDR3 coding sequence is TGTGCCAGCAGCTCCCTTAGGGGAAAGGTCTATGGCTACACCTTC. Its protein is CASSSLRGKVYGYTF.

The rearrangement joins TRBV7-2 to TRBJ2-2; 12 bases match TRBD2. Germline V CDR1 and CDR2: SGHTA, FQGNSA. The V segment lost 0 bases and the J segment 9 bases; nucleotides outside the gene matches: 8. The CDR3 has 17 residues. CDR3 sequence: CASSLAPTLAGGRELFF. Written as DNA, the CDR3 is TGTGCCAGCAGCTTAGCCCCCACCCTAGCGGGGGGGAGGGAGCTGTTTTTT.

This clone occurred once. The V call is TRBV5-1, the J call TRBJ2-1; 7 nucleotides agree with TRBD1. The CDR3 runs to 15 residues. Germline assignment: CDR1 SGHRS and CDR2 YFSETQ. The V and J ends lost 4 bases and 4 bases, in that order; junction bases with no gene match: 8. This CDR3 reads CASSAEAGGYNEQFF. The CDR3 nucleotides read TGCGCCAGCAGCGCGGAGGCAGGGGGTTACAATGAGCAGTTCTTC.

The V and J genes are TRBV10-3 and TRBJ2-7, with 8 positions matching TRBD2. The CDR3 has 16 residues. Germline V gene sequence: CDR1 ENHRY, CDR2 SYGVKD. The V and J ends lost 0 bases and 0 bases, in that order; junction bases with no gene match: 4. CDR3 bases: TGTGCCATCAGTGAGTCTCGGACTAGCAACTCCTACGAGCAGTACTTC. Residues: CAISESRTSNSYEQYF.